A selection of T cell receptor beta chains follows, all from one sample in a study of OX40 agonist ivuxolimab in advanced cancers. The table came from immunoSEQ multiplex PCR; TCRdb's copy has only in-frame clones and leaves some out. The table lists roughly 100,000 clones, nearly 90% of them singletons, with roughly 0.15% in the top ten. Sequenced here: CD4+ or CD8+ T cells sorted from blood, sampled in a trial of the OX40 agonist ivuxolimab. The source of these receptors is an adult with an advanced solid tumor such as melanoma, head and neck, liver or kidney cancer. CDR3s include the opening cysteine and the closing phenylalanine or tryptophan. The order of the fields is J gene, V gene, CDR3 protein.

TRBJ2-7 | TRBV30 | CAWREGPSSYEQYF
TRBJ2-1 | TRBV10-1 | CASSESSGGIAVLNEQFF
TRBJ2-3 | TRBV5-4 | CASSPPRGDTQYF
TRBJ1-4 | TRBV2 | CASSRRGTNEKLFF
TRBJ1-2 | TRBV28 | CASSFLHGYTF
TRBJ2-1 | TRBV9 | CASTTQPNSYNEQFF
TRBJ2-2 | TRBV5-1 | CASSDYRTNTGELFF
TRBJ2-2 | TRBV27 | CASSWRNTGELFF
TRBJ1-5 | TRBV2 | CASSEREWQPQHF
TRBJ2-7 | TRBV10-2 | CASSESTGQVHPYEQYF
TRBJ1-1 | TRBV30 | CAWSASQGKAFF
TRBJ2-2 | TRBV6-5 | CASSRDYTTGELFF
TRBJ2-3 | TRBV18 | CASSPPSRGFTDTQYF
TRBJ2-3 | TRBV20-1 | CSGTRGDTQYF
TRBJ1-2 | TRBV5-1 | CASSQPGQGNYGYTF
TRBJ1-6 | TRBV14 | CASSLDQIGRSPLHF
TRBJ2-3 | TRBV29-1 | CSVARQGKAVSTDTQYF
TRBJ1-3 | TRBV30 | CAWSAGLFSGNTIYF
TRBJ2-3 | TRBV2 | CASSITEVSTDTQYF
TRBJ2-7 | TRBV2 | CASSEGGTSNEQYF
TRBJ2-3 | TRBV5-1 | CASSWASDTQYF
TRBJ1-6 | TRBV2 | CASKATGTNSPLHF
TRBJ2-7 | TRBV5-1 | CASRRTGSSYEQYF
TRBJ2-1 | TRBV5-1 | CASSLLLNEQFF
TRBJ2-3 | TRBV30 | CAWSPTGGDTQYF
TRBJ1-1 | TRBV27 | CASSPRGRREAFF
TRBJ2-5 | TRBV12-1 | CASSFRDLLAGVSKTQYF
TRBJ2-7 | TRBV19 | CASSPDRFYEQYF
TRBJ1-4 | TRBV27 | CASSLFGPNEKLFF
TRBJ1-1 | TRBV7-3 | CASSFSEETEAFF
TRBJ2-5 | TRBV27 | CASSLSKTGVETQYF